The next 6 T cell receptor beta chains were all read from a single sample in a study of T-cell reconstitution after alpha-beta-depleted transplantation in children (dated by TCRdb to about 2016). The library was produced with PCR. TCRdb shows the sequencer as Illumina HiSeq 2500. TCR libraries were prepared with molecular barcoding, using unique molecular identifiers to normalize TCRbeta repertoire quantification. Using fastp trimming at Q25 and MiXCR clonotype assembly, TCRdb reanalyzed the public sequencing data and kept in-frame beta chains. Rows are combined by CDR3 protein, so each entry shows the most common genes and DNA. The sample table records around 93,000 distinct CDR3 sequences; 7% to 10% of these occur just once. The top ten clonotypes cover roughly 7% of the sample. This specimen was PBMCs from the stem cell graft donor, taken from the stem cell graft. These receptors all stem from a human donor who donated a stem cell graft to a child with congenital amegakaryocytic thrombocytopenia.

This clonotype was counted many times. The chain joins TRBV6-1 to TRBJ1-2; a possible D gene is TRBD1 (6 bases). CDR3 length equals 14 residues. Germline assignment: CDR1 MNHNS and CDR2 SASEGT. V lost 6 bases and J lost 6, with 17 bases in between. CDR3: CASRKSGQFNGYTF. CDR3 nucleotide sequence: TGTGCCAGCAGGAAATCGGGACAATTTAATGGCTACACCTTC.

The table lists this clonotype with a few counts. The chain uses TRBV12-3 or TRBV12-4 and TRBJ2-2, with 9 bases that match TRBD2. V dropped 7 bases and J dropped 0; count of bases not matched to a gene: 9. This CDR3 is built from 17 residues. The CDR3 protein is CASTLGGGGANTGELFF. CDR3 DNA: TGTGCCAGCACCCTCGGGGGCGGGGGGGCGAACACCGGGGAGCTGTTTTTT.

At least ten counts were recorded for this clonotype. The chain combines TRBV24-1 with TRBJ1-5, with D tentatively TRBD1 (5 bases). CDR3 length equals 13 residues. V was clipped by 7 bases and J by 5 bases, with 11 bases between them. Germline V lookup: CDR1 KGHDR, CDR2 SFDVKD. CDR3 nucleotide sequence: TGTGCCACCAGCCCGAGGGACTATCAGCCCCAGCATTTT. Amino acids: CATSPRDYQPQHF.

The table lists this clonotype with many counts. The chain combines TRBV28 with TRBJ2-7, with 8 bases that match TRBD2. The CDR3 sequence is 14 residues long. Germline assignment: CDR1 MDHEN and CDR2 SYDVKM. V dropped 3 bases and J dropped 6; count of bases not matched to a gene: 7. The CDR3 region is CASSFLAGGTEQYF. The CDR3 DNA follows: TGTGCCAGCAGTTTTCTTGCGGGAGGAACCGAGCAGTACTTC.

The chain uses TRBV11-2 and TRBJ2-3; 8 bases fit TRBD2. The germline V gene has CDR1 SGHAT and CDR2 FQNNGV. This CDR3 comprises 15 residues. J was trimmed by 3 bases and V by 4 bases; bases with no gene match: 6. CDR3 protein: CASSSPGLGTDTQYF. The CDR3 DNA sequence: TGTGCCAGCAGCTCCCCGGGACTAGGGACAGATACGCAGTATTTT.

This clonotype turned up a few times. The V and J genes are TRBV20-1 and TRBJ1-1, with D perhaps matching TRBD1 (6 bases). This CDR3 comprises 15 residues. Deletions cut 0 bases from V and 1 base from J, with 12 bases between. In germline, CDR1 is DFQATT, CDR2 SNEGSKA (reference sequence). The CDR3 protein is CSARDGGQTNTEAFF. As DNA, the CDR3 is TGCAGTGCTAGAGATGGCGGACAGACGAACACTGAAGCTTTCTTT.